These T cell receptor beta chains were read from a single sample in a study of cytomegalovirus exposure and HLA in healthy donors. Sequencing was performed with immunoSEQ multiplex PCR; in TCRdb, only in-frame clones are kept and a portion is missing. The table includes roughly 140,000 clones, about 70% detected once. The sequenced sample consisted of PBMCs. All receptors derive from a woman in her forties in good health and CMV-seronegative. CDR3s include the opening cysteine and the closing phenylalanine or tryptophan. A D gene is named only where the DNA matches it firmly. The size field is filled for only some rows; it gives once, few, many or a size class.

V	J	size	D	DNA	CDR3
TRBV5-1	TRBJ2-7	.	.	TGCGCCAGCAGCTCGGAGCCTAAGTCCTACGAGCAGTACTTC	CASSSEPKSYEQYF
TRBV10-3	TRBJ2-7	.	.	TGTGCCATCCTGGGGGCAGGTCATGTCGGCGAGCAGTACTTC	CAILGAGHVGEQYF
TRBV28	TRBJ2-7	.	.	TGTGCCAGCAGGGGAGGACCGTCTAACTCCTACGAGCAGTACTTC	CASRGGPSNSYEQYF
TRBV28	TRBJ2-7	.	.	TGTGCGGTGGGGGAGGCTGGGTACGAGCAGTACTTC	CAVGEAGYEQYF
TRBV6-6	TRBJ2-7	.	TRBD1	TGTGCCAGCAGTGACTCCGGGACAGGCTCTACGGTACAGTACTTC	CASSDSGTGSTVQYF
TRBV30	TRBJ2-6	.	.	TGTGCCTGGAGCGGTCTAGGTCAGAGGCTACTGGGGGCCAACGTCCTGACTTTC	CAWSGLGQRLLGANVLTF
TRBV10-3	TRBJ2-7	few	.	TGTGCCATCAGCCCACAGGGACTAACTTTATACGAGCAGTACTTC	CAISPQGLTLYEQYF
TRBV7-9	TRBJ1-2	.	.	TGTTCCAGCAGCTTCGGGGGAGGCAGGGACTATGGCTACACCTTC	CSSSFGGGRDYGYTF
TRBV5-6	TRBJ2-1	.	.	TGTGCCAGCAGCGCTGGACTCAGCTCCTACAATGAGCAGTTCTTC	CASSAGLSSYNEQFF
TRBV7-9	TRBJ1-5	.	.	TGTGCCAGCAGCCCTCCCGATCAGCCCCAGCATTTT	CASSPPDQPQHF
TRBV19	TRBJ1-4	.	TRBD1	TGTGCCAGTAGTACGGACAGGGGGCATCGTGAAAAACTGTTTTTT	CASSTDRGHREKLFF
TRBV28	TRBJ2-1	.	TRBD2	TGTGCCAGCAGTACAGCGGGAGGTCTAGATGAGCAGTTCTTC	CASSTAGGLDEQFF
TRBV2	TRBJ2-1	few	.	TGTGCCAGCAGTGAGCGGAGCTCCTACAATGAGCAGTTCTTC	CASSERSSYNEQFF
TRBV11-2	TRBJ1-1	.	.	TGTGCCAGCAGCTTTCGGCGGCCGAACACTGAAGCTTTCTTT	CASSFRRPNTEAFF
TRBV13	TRBJ2-2	.	TRBD2	TGTGCCAGCAGCATAACCGCACGCTCTAGCGGGAGTAGAACCGGGGAGCTGTTTTTT	CASSITARSSGSRTGELFF
TRBV7-9	TRBJ1-1	.	.	TGTGCCAGCAGCTTGTCGACTGAGGAAGCTTTCTTT	CASSLSTEEAFF
TRBV5-1	TRBJ2-5	.	.	TGCGCCAGCAGCCTTTCTAGGAGGGAGACCCAGTACTTC	CASSLSRRETQYF
TRBV9	TRBJ1-2	.	.	TGTGCCAGCAGCGTAGGGCCAGCTAACTATGGCTACACCTTC	CASSVGPANYGYTF
TRBV5-4	TRBJ2-1	.	TRBD1	TGTGCCAGCAGCCCTGGACAGGGGGCTAGGAATGAGCAGTTCTTC	CASSPGQGARNEQFF
TRBV10-3	TRBJ1-6	.	.	TGTGCCATCAGTGATCTGGGGGCGAATTCACCCCTCCACTTT	CAISDLGANSPLHF
TRBV5-6	TRBJ2-7	.	TRBD1	TGTGCCAGCAGCTTTTCAGACAGGGACAGTTCCTACGAGCAGTACTTC	CASSFSDRDSSYEQYF
TRBV7-7	TRBJ2-5	.	TRBD2	TGTGCCAGCAGCCCGAGGGGAGCGGGGATACAAGAGACCCAGTACTTC	CASSPRGAGIQETQYF
TRBV5-1	TRBJ1-1	once	.	TGCGCCAGCACTTCGGACAGCATGAACACTGAAGCTTTCTTT	CASTSDSMNTEAFF
TRBV10-2	TRBJ1-1	.	TRBD1	TGCGCCAGCCGGGGACAGGGACTGAACACTGAAGCTTTCTTT	CASRGQGLNTEAFF
TRBV11-2	TRBJ2-7	.	TRBD1	TGTGCCAGCAGCTACGGACAGGGACCCCACGAGCAGTACTTC	CASSYGQGPHEQYF
TRBV11-2	TRBJ2-3	.	.	TGTGCCAGCAGCTCCCCGGACAGCCTCGAGACAGATACGCAGTATTTT	CASSSPDSLETDTQYF
TRBV9	TRBJ2-3	.	TRBD2	TGTGCCAGCAGCGTAGTCGCCCTAGCGGGAGATACGCAGTATTTT	CASSVVALAGDTQYF
TRBV5-1	TRBJ1-1	.	TRBD1	TGCGCCAGCAGCATAACCGGGACAGCACAAACGAACACTGAAGCTTTCTTT	CASSITGTAQTNTEAFF
TRBV2	TRBJ2-2	.	.	TGTGCCAGCAGTGAGCTCAGAAACACCGGGGAGCTGTTTTTT	CASSELRNTGELFF
TRBV15	TRBJ2-7	.	TRBD1	TGTGCCACCAGCACTGGGACAGGGGGCTACGAGCAGTACTTC	CATSTGTGGYEQYF
TRBV5-1	TRBJ2-1	.	TRBD1	TGCGCCAGCAGCTTGGGGACAGGGGGAATCTCCTACAATGAGCAGTTCTTC	CASSLGTGGISYNEQFF
TRBV4-1	TRBJ1-6	.	TRBD1	TGCGCCAGCGGACGACAGGGGATTAATTCACCCCTCCACTTT	CASGRQGINSPLHF
TRBV27	TRBJ1-5	.	.	TGTGCCAGCAGACCCGGAGGAAGCAATCAGCCCCAGCATTTT	CASRPGGSNQPQHF
TRBV28	TRBJ1-2	.	TRBD1	TGTGCCAGCAGTTCCTCACTGACAGGGGAACTGGGCTACACCTTC	CASSSSLTGELGYTF
TRBV19	TRBJ2-3	.	TRBD1	TGTGCCAGTAGTATAGACGGGACAGGTCGGGCAGATACGCAGTATTTT	CASSIDGTGRADTQYF
TRBV9	TRBJ2-1	.	TRBD2	TGTGCCAGCAGCGCCGGGACTAGCATATACAATGAGCAGTTCTTC	CASSAGTSIYNEQFF
TRBV5-1	TRBJ1-1	.	.	TGCGCCAGCAGCTCCTCTACAGGGCGGAACACTGAAGCTTTCTTT	CASSSSTGRNTEAFF
TRBV13	TRBJ2-3	.	.	TGTGCCAGCAGCCAGCGAAACACAGATACGCAGTATTTT	CASSQRNTDTQYF
TRBV27	TRBJ2-1	many	TRBD2	TGTGCCAGCAGTTTCGGGGGGGCCAATGAGCAGTTCTTC	CASSFGGANEQFF
TRBV5-1	TRBJ2-7	.	TRBD1	TGCGCCAGCAGCTCGTCATCTGGACAGGATTACTCCTACGAGCAGTACTTC	CASSSSSGQDYSYEQYF
TRBV28	TRBJ1-2	.	.	TGTGCCAGCAGTTTGATTTCCGGAGGGGACTATGGCTACACCTTC	CASSLISGGDYGYTF
TRBV28	TRBJ1-4	.	TRBD1	TGTGCCAGCAGTCCCGGACAGGGGTATGAAAAACTGTTTTTT	CASSPGQGYEKLFF